This T cell receptor beta chain is from a study of spatial heterogeneity in lung cancer. The CDR3 runs to 13 residues. Trimming shortened V by 5 bases and J by 3 bases, and 11 bases separated the two germline ends. The germline CDR1 and CDR2 sequences are SGHRS and YFSETQ. Time point specified: blood at routine non-recurrence follow-up after resection. No cells were sorted before sequencing. The whole RNA sequenced was extracted from tumor, nontumor lung or frozen PBMC. TCRdb re-analysed the 5' RACE reads in MiXCR, keeping a single row per CDR3 protein. The sample holds over 85,000 distinct CDR3 sequences, roughly a fifth seen once. This clonotype was seen a handful of times.

Here the sequenced sample was PBMCs, taken at follow-up. The origin of this receptor is a male donor with early-stage non-small cell lung cancer. The chain links TRBV5-1 to TRBJ2-5; unclear D gene. This CDR3 is CASRFGRKETQYF. The CDR3 nucleotides read TGCGCCAGCAGGTTCGGAAGGAAAGAGACCCAGTACTTC.